This passage covers 17 T cell receptor beta chains from one sample sequenced in a study of T cell responses to AZD1222 COVID-19 vaccine. The repertoire was sequenced with immunoSEQ multiplex PCR; TCRdb's copy has only in-frame clones and lacks some. This sample carries more than 140,000 clones, around 88% of them seen once, and the ten largest clones take roughly 2%. Source: peripheral blood, taken on day 0 of AZD1222 vaccination. Receptors originate from an adult in good health.

This sequence joins TRBV5-1 and TRBJ2-1, with 8 positions matching TRBD2. V shed 0 bases, J shed 6 bases, and the junction held 2 bases outside the gene matches. The CDR3 has 14 residues. CDR1 and CDR2 from the germline V gene are SGHRS and YFSETQ. CDR3 sequence (DNA): TGCGCCAGCAGCTTGGCACTAGCGGCCAATGAGCAGTTCTTC. Translated: CASSLALAANEQFF.

Here the CDR3 reads CASSTRTVTNTEAFF. The DNA of the CDR3 is TGTGCCAGTAGTACCAGGACAGTTACGAACACTGAAGCTTTCTTT. This chain joins TRBV19 and TRBJ1-1; D is possibly TRBD1 (6 bases). CDR1 and CDR2 from the germline V gene are LNHDA and SQIVND (reference sequence). Trimming shortened V by 4 bases and J by 1 base, and 13 bases separated the two germline ends. CDR3 size: 15 residues.

The chain employs TRBV2 and TRBJ2-7; possible D gene TRBD2, 6 bases. CDR3 size: 15 residues. Germline values: CDR1 SNHLY, CDR2 FYNNEI. Trimming left V 3 bases short and J 0 bases short, with 12 bases between. The CDR3: CASSEQGLSSYEQYF. The DNA for the CDR3 is TGTGCCAGCAGTGAGCAGGGACTGAGCTCCTACGAGCAGTACTTC.

This chain connects TRBV5-5 to TRBJ2-7; 7 nucleotides align to TRBD1. Per germline, CDR1 SGHKS and CDR2 YYEKEE (reference sequence). The V and J ends lost 4 bases and 0 bases, in that order; junction bases with no gene match: 7. This CDR3 is 15 amino acids long. CDR3 nucleotide sequence: TGTGCCAGCAGCCTAGGGGGCTACCCCTCCTACGAGCAGTACTTC. Its translation is CASSLGGYPSYEQYF.

The chain combines TRBV3-1 (or the pseudogene TRBV3-2) with TRBJ1-1; tentatively, D is TRBD1 (5 bases). Germline CDR1 is LGHDT and CDR2 is YNNKEL (reference sequence). The CDR3 runs 14 residues. V lost 5 bases and J 1 base, leaving 11 bases between the germline ends. The CDR3 protein is CASSVLRGNTEAFF. Written as DNA, the CDR3 is TGTGCCAGCAGCGTTTTGAGGGGGAACACTGAAGCTTTCTTT.

The chain has TRBV19 and TRBJ1-2; D uncertain. V was trimmed by 3 bases and J by 2 bases, leaving 7 bases between them. The CDR3 runs 13 residues. The germline gives CDR1 LNHDA, CDR2 SQIVND (reference sequence). CDR3 bases: TGTGCCAGTAGTATGATAGGGAACTATGGCTACACCTTC. This translates into CASSMIGNYGYTF.

The genes are TRBV28 and TRBJ1-3; D unclear. The CDR3 length is 15 residues. Germline V gives CDR1 MDHEN, CDR2 SYDVKM. Deletions cut 4 bases from V and 4 bases from J, with 14 bases between. This CDR3 is CASSSNALRGNTIYF. The CDR3 nucleotides read TGTGCCAGCAGTTCGAACGCCCTCAGGGGAAACACCATATATTTT.

The V call is TRBV7-6, the J call TRBJ2-3; D gene ambiguous. V shed 0 bases and J shed 0 bases, with 10 bases lying between them. The CDR3 consists of 16 residues. Per the germline V gene, CDR1 is SGHVS and CDR2 is FNYEAQ. CDR3 residues: CASSLAWQTSTDTQYF. CDR3 nucleotide sequence: TGTGCCAGCAGCTTAGCGTGGCAGACTAGCACAGATACGCAGTATTTT.

CDR3 loop: CASSLKSPNEQFF. The DNA for the CDR3 is TGTGCCAGCAGTTTAAAGTCCCCCAATGAGCAGTTCTTC. This chain joins TRBV28 and TRBJ2-1; D gene ambiguous. Trimming removed 2 bases from V and 6 bases from J, with 8 bases in between. Germline V gives CDR1 MDHEN, CDR2 SYDVKM. The CDR3 has 13 amino acids.

The V and J genes are TRBV7-2 and TRBJ2-5; D may be TRBD1 (5 bases). The CDR3 sequence is 14 residues long. CDR1 is SGHTA, CDR2 FQGNSA, per germline. Trimming pared 1 base from V and 5 bases from J, leaving 11 bases between. The CDR3 reads CASSLDRWSETQYF. As DNA, the CDR3 is TGTGCCAGCAGCTTAGACAGGTGGTCTGAGACCCAGTACTTC.

The chain combines TRBV2 with TRBJ1-2; a possible D gene is TRBD1 (6 bases). There are 13 residues in the CDR3. Germline CDR1 is SNHLY and CDR2 is FYNNEI. The V end was cut by 6 bases, the J end by 2 bases, with 10 bases between. CDR3 amino acids: CASSADRNYGYTF. For the CDR3, the DNA is TGTGCCAGCAGCGCTGACAGGAACTATGGCTACACCTTC.

This chain joins TRBV11-2 and TRBJ1-3; D gene uncertain. Germline CDR1 reads SGHAT; CDR2 reads FQNNGV. V was trimmed by 3 bases and J by 4 bases, leaving 13 bases between them. This CDR3 is 15 amino acids long. The CDR3 coding sequence is TGTGCCAGCAGCTTGGCCCTACCCTCAGGAAACACCATATATTTT. Protein: CASSLALPSGNTIYF.

The rearrangement uses TRBV5-1 and TRBJ2-1, with 10 bases that match TRBD2. The CDR3 extends over 17 amino acids. CDR1 and CDR2 from the germline V gene are SGHRS and YFSETQ. The junction had 6 bases not matched to a gene; V was cut back by 3 bases and J by 0 bases. DNA for the CDR3: TGCGCCAGCAGCTCAGGACTAGCGGCAAACTCCTACAATGAGCAGTTCTTC. The encoded protein is CASSSGLAANSYNEQFF.

The DNA of the CDR3 is TGTGCCAGCAGTTTATCGAGACCAACATATGGCTACACCTTC. Residues: CASSLSRPTYGYTF. The V gene is TRBV27, the J gene TRBJ1-2; D not resolved. The CDR3 is 14 residues long. CDR1 is MNHEY, CDR2 SMNVEV, per germline (reference sequence). V was trimmed by 0 bases and J by 5 bases, leaving 10 bases between them.

The rearrangement joins TRBV5-4 to TRBJ2-1; maybe TRBD2 (6 bases). The V end was cut by 4 bases, the J end by 13 bases, with 18 bases between. The CDR3 contains 13 residues. Germline V gene data show CDR1 as SGHNT and CDR2 as YYREEE (reference sequence). The CDR3 protein is CASSPSAGPRQFF. CDR3 bases: TGTGCCAGCAGCCCGAGCGCGGGACCGCGCCAGTTCTTC.

The chain uses TRBV19 and TRBJ2-3; D might be TRBD2 (7 bases). The length of the CDR3 is 13 residues. Germline V gene data show CDR1 as LNHDA and CDR2 as SQIVND (reference sequence). V shed 8 bases and J shed 3 bases, with 12 bases lying between them. CDR3 loop: CASGGALTDTQYF. In DNA, the CDR3 is TGTGCCAGTGGGGGGGCTCTAACAGATACGCAGTATTTT.

This clone was recorded once. The V call is TRBV6-2 or TRBV6-3, the J call TRBJ2-7; D is perhaps TRBD1 (6 bases). Trimming removed 2 bases from V and 2 bases from J, with 13 bases in between. The germline CDR1 and CDR2 sequences are MNHEY and SVGEGT. This CDR3 comprises 15 residues. The CDR3 DNA reads as TGTGCCAGCAGTTACCCCACGGACAGCCCCTACGAGCAGTACTTC. Protein: CASSYPTDSPYEQYF.